This T cell receptor (beta chain) came from a study of metastatic and nonmetastatic thyroid tumors. Across the study: Patients with malignant and benign thyroid disease provided blood and tumor or nodule tissue, whose repertoires were compared.

General study findings and limits: It was reported that TCR beta diversity was significantly higher in malignant thyroid tumors than benign nodules, in blood and tumor.

Every patient was untreated before thyroid surgery. Per the authors' pipeline: CDR3 differences across clinicopathological groups were used to build a distant-metastasis classifier for papillary thyroid cancer. TCRdb recomputed clones from the PCR reads via MiXCR. These V and J calls derive from TCRdb rather than the authors' analysis. The sample has approximately 12,000 clones, approximately 21% seen once. This clone came up a few times. What it binds is unknown. From germline, CDR1 is DFQATT and CDR2 SNEGSKA (reference sequence). Trimming removed 6 bases from V and 7 bases from J, with 10 bases in between. The CDR3 is made up of 12 amino acids.

Sequenced material: adjacent normal tissue. This chain connects TRBV20-1 to TRBJ1-6; D not certain. The receptor was isolated from a female donor with papillary thyroid cancer or a benign thyroid nodule (not recorded which). Some clones in this sample may be carry-over from other donors' samples. The CDR3: CSAGRTNSPLHF. CDR3 sequence (DNA): TGCAGTGCCGGTAGGACCAATTCACCCCTCCACTTT.